This entry describes one T cell receptor (beta chain). As yet, its antigen is unknown. The sample belongs to a study of graft-versus-host responses after intestinal transplantation. Study-level background: Anti-thymocyte globulin was used for induction in all recipients, who then took tacrolimus and steroids for approximately 3 years.

Some clones are missing from TCRdb's copy, which holds only in-frame ones; the method was immunoSEQ multiplex PCR. The repertoire consists of more than 55,000 clones, with about 90% occurring once and the leading ten covering roughly 1.7%. General study results and limits: Investigators detected GvH clones in recipient marrow, with some emerging earlier in ileum or blood.

The CDR3 is 13 amino acids. The germline V and J ends were trimmed by 3 bases and 7 bases, with 10 bases remaining between them. CDR1 is SGHTA, CDR2 FQGTGA, per germline. The starting material was PBMCs, obtained 26 days after transplant. The chain has TRBV7-3 and TRBJ2-1, with a tentative D call TRBD2 (6 bases). The sequence was collected from a human patient who received an intestinal transplant, so some T cells may come from the graft donor. For the CDR3, the DNA is TGTGCCAGCAGCTTGGGTGGGGGGAATGAGCAGTTCTTC. Its protein product is CASSLGGGNEQFF. The full variable domain, completed using reference TRBV7-3 and TRBJ2-1, is GAGVSQTPSNKVTEKGKYVELRCDPISGHTALYWYRQSLGQGPEFLIYFQGTGAADDSGLPNDRFFAVRPEGSVSTLKIQRTERGDSAVYLCASSLGGGNEQFFGPGTRLTVL.